A single count supports the clone carrying this T cell receptor beta chain. These data belong to a study of shared clonotypes between healthy human individuals. It was CD45RO-negative cells, positively selected for CCR7, that made up naive CD8 cells, with terminally differentiated effector memory CD45RA+ cells excluded. Germline CDR1 and CDR2: SGHAT and FQNNGV. CDR3 length: 14 residues. V lost 3 bases and J lost 0; bases outside the gene matches: 2. Sequenced by immunoSEQ multiplex PCR; TCRdb stores in-frame clones only, minus some. The sample holds hundreds of thousands of clones, about 92% seen once.

The specimen sequenced was naive CD8+ T cells sorted from blood. The chain uses TRBV11-2 and TRBJ2-7; 7 nucleotides line up with TRBD2. This receptor was taken from a man aged 25-45 years in good health. CDR3 region: CASSFAGVSYEQYF. CDR3 DNA sequence: TGTGCCAGCAGCTTTGCGGGGGTCTCCTACGAGCAGTACTTC.